This entry lists 18 T cell receptor beta chains sequenced from one sample in a study of Tregs in tolerant kidney transplant recipients. Related graft donors supplied nonmyeloablative bone marrow transplants, and mixed chimerism was transient. Assay: immunoSEQ multiplex PCR; the TCRdb copy retains only in-frame clones and omits some. The table includes nearly 50,000 clones, approximately 90% detected once. This material consisted of CD8+ T cells from blood (PBMCs), taken 12 months after the transplant. Receptors were obtained from a human patient who received a combined kidney and bone marrow transplant. The T cells may come from the graft donor.

V is TRBV27 and J is TRBJ2-7, with 11 bases that match TRBD2. After removal of 4 bases from V and 7 bases from J, the junction contained 3 bases not matched to a gene. CDR3 size: 13 residues. Germline values: CDR1 MNHEY, CDR2 SMNVEV (reference sequence). CDR3 bases: TGTGCCAGCAGTTGGGCTAGCGGGAGGGAGCAGTACTTC. It codes for CASSWASGREQYF.

The chain couples TRBV7-6 to TRBJ2-1; D may be TRBD2 (7 bases). The germline V and J ends were trimmed by 1 base and 8 bases, with 18 bases remaining between them. Germline CDR1 SGHVS, CDR2 FNYEAQ. The CDR3 spans 16 residues. CDR3 loop: CASSLDPVGGEDEQFF. In DNA form, the CDR3 reads TGTGCCAGCAGCTTAGACCCAGTAGGGGGGGAGGATGAGCAGTTCTTC.

The chain joins TRBV6-6 to TRBJ1-1; D may be TRBD1 (5 bases). CDR3 size: 12 residues. Trimming cost V 5 bases and J 5 bases, with 9 bases left between them. Germline lookup yields CDR1 MNHNY and CDR2 SVGAGI (reference sequence). The CDR3 loop reads CASSGGRTEAFF. CDR3 DNA sequence: TGTGCCAGCAGTGGGGGGAGAACTGAAGCTTTCTTT.

This clone came up a few times. The chain employs TRBV5-5 and TRBJ2-3; 12 nucleotides line up with TRBD2. This CDR3 has 16 residues. Germline trimming cut 4 bases from V and 6 bases from J; bases unmatched to any gene: 9. Germline V lookup: CDR1 SGHKS, CDR2 YYEKEE (reference sequence). CDR3 nucleotides: TGTGCCAGCAGCCGGGAGCTAGCGGGGGGGAGGGATACGCAGTATTTT. Protein product: CASSRELAGGRDTQYF. The full variable domain, in which reference TRBV5-5 and TRBJ2-3 provide the parts outside the CDR3, is DAGVTQSPTHLIKTRGQQVTLRCSPISGHKSVSWYQQVLGQGPQFIFQYYEKEERGRGNFPDRFSARQFPNYSSELNVNALLLGDSALYLCASSRELAGGRDTQYFGPGTRLTVL.

The chain joins TRBV13 to TRBJ1-3; tentatively, D is TRBD1 (5 bases). CDR3 length: 14 amino acids. The germline V gene encodes CDR1 PRHDT and CDR2 FYEKMQ (reference sequence). V was shortened by 5 bases and J by 2 bases, with 10 bases between the two germline ends. The CDR3 DNA reads as TGTGCCAGCAGCCCAGGGATTGCTGGAAACACCATATATTTT. Its translation is CASSPGIAGNTIYF. Supplemented by reference TRBV13 and TRBJ1-3, the full variable domain reads AAGVIQSPRHLIKEKRETATLKCYPIPRHDTVYWYQQGPGQDPQFLISFYEKMQSDKGSIPDRFSAQQFSDYHSELNMSSLELGDSALYFCASSPGIAGNTIYFGEGSWLTVV.

The gene calls are TRBV7-9 and TRBJ2-1; a weak D match, TRBD2 (6 bases). Germline V gene lookup returns CDR1 SEHNR and CDR2 FQNEAQ (reference sequence). The CDR3 runs to 15 residues. Trimming shortened V by 6 bases and J by 8 bases, and 20 bases separated the two germline ends. The CDR3 region is CASSPPGSGVDEQFF. The CDR3 DNA reads as TGTGCCAGCAGTCCCCCGGGTAGCGGTGTCGATGAGCAGTTCTTC.

V is TRBV11-2 and J is TRBJ1-5; 10 bases are shared with TRBD1. The germline CDR1 and CDR2 sequences are SGHAT and FQNNGV. V was clipped by 5 bases and J by 4 bases; unmatched bases: 5. The length of the CDR3 is 15 residues. The CDR3 sequence: CASSQGTGANQPQHF. Written as DNA, the CDR3 is TGTGCCAGCAGCCAAGGGACAGGGGCAAATCAGCCCCAGCATTTT.

The chain uses TRBV4-1 and TRBJ2-5, with D unresolved. The J call could be wrong; TRBJ2-7 is a better fit for the DNA end. The CDR3 totals 14 residues. CDR1 and CDR2 (germline): MGHRA, YSYEKL. CDR3 coding DNA: TGCGCCAGCAGCCAAGGAAAACTATACTACGAGCAGTACTTC. Its protein product is CASSQGKLYYEQYF.

Only one count was recorded for this clone. The chain recombines TRBV13 with TRBJ2-5; 9 bases match TRBD2. This CDR3 contains 15 residues. Looked up from germline, CDR1 is PRHDT and CDR2 is FYEKMQ (reference sequence). The V and J ends lost 5 bases and 5 bases, in that order; junction bases with no gene match: 9. CDR3 bases: TGTGCCAGCAGCCCTAGACTAGCGGCGGTTGAGACCCAGTACTTC. Translated: CASSPRLAAVETQYF.

The chain links TRBV5-8 to TRBJ1-2; unclear D gene. Germline V gene lookup returns CDR1 SGHTS and CDR2 YDEGEE. The CDR3 runs to 11 residues. V was clipped by 0 bases and J by 7 bases, with 4 bases between them. The DNA for the CDR3 is TGTGCCAGCAGCTTGGTAGCTGGCTACACCTTC. Translated: CASSLVAGYTF.

The V call is TRBV4-1, the J call TRBJ2-7; unclear D gene. The CDR3 extends over 17 amino acids. V dropped 3 bases and J dropped 4 bases, with 22 bases sitting between them. Germline CDR1 reads MGHRA; CDR2 reads YSYEKL. The CDR3 nucleotides read TGCGCCAGCAGCCAGGCCGTAGTCCGCGCTAGGCCTTACGAGCAGTACTTC. Encoded protein: CASSQAVVRARPYEQYF.

The V call is TRBV9, the J call TRBJ2-3; 12 bases line up with TRBD2. In germline, CDR1 is SGDLS, CDR2 YYNGEE. The V gene end was trimmed by 3 bases and the J gene end by 1 base; junction bases not matched to a gene: 3. This CDR3 has 16 residues. The CDR3 DNA follows: TGTGCCAGCAGCGGTACTAGCGGGGGGCGCACAGATACGCAGTATTTT. This translates into CASSGTSGGRTDTQYF.

The J gene is TRBJ2-6, the V gene TRBV9; TRBD2 is a possible D gene (5 bases). The CDR3 consists of 15 residues. With 4 bases removed from V and 2 bases from J, the gap between germline ends came to 10 bases. CDR1 and CDR2 from the germline V gene are SGDLS and YYNGEE. For the CDR3, the DNA is TGTGCCAGCAGCCTGAGGGCGACTGGGGCCAACGTCCTGACTTTC. Amino acid sequence: CASSLRATGANVLTF.

The rearrangement uses TRBV4-1 and TRBJ2-1, with TRBD2 identical over 14 bases. Germline values: CDR1 MGHRA, CDR2 YSYEKL. J lost 9 bases, V lost 4 bases, and 8 bases had no gene match. The CDR3 loop spans 16 amino acids. In DNA form, the CDR3 reads TGCGCCAGCAGCCGGGTCGGGACTAGCGGGAGTGGTGAGCAGTTCTTC. Its protein is CASSRVGTSGSGEQFF.

The chain combines TRBV19 with TRBJ1-1; D gene ambiguous. V was shortened by 11 bases and J by 6 bases, with 16 bases between the two germline ends. The germline CDR1 and CDR2 sequences are LNHDA and SQIVND (reference sequence). This CDR3 contains 12 residues. The CDR3 here is CAVRSLVAEAFF. CDR3 nucleotide sequence: TGTGCCGTCAGATCCCTGGTCGCTGAAGCTTTCTTT.

CDR3 amino acids: CASSYGGVGEQYF. The CDR3 DNA sequence: TGTGCCAGCAGTTACGGGGGGGTAGGGGAGCAGTACTTC. The rearrangement uses TRBV6-6 and TRBJ2-7; 7 bases fit TRBD2. Germline trimming cut 2 bases from V and 7 bases from J; bases unmatched to any gene: 5. The CDR3 is 13 residues long. Germline CDR1 MNHNY, CDR2 SVGAGI (reference sequence).

The CDR3, as DNA: TGTGCCAGCAGCGGTGGTGGTAGCCAAGAGACCCAGTACTTC. Amino acids: CASSGGGSQETQYF. The J gene is TRBJ2-5, the V gene TRBV9; D unclear. The CDR3 has 14 amino acids. Germline loops: CDR1 SGDLS, CDR2 YYNGEE. V lost 3 bases to trimming and J lost 1 base, with 10 bases between them. Combining the CDR3 with reference TRBV9 and TRBJ2-5 gives the whole variable domain DSGVTQTPKHLITATGQRVTLRCSPRSGDLSVYWYQQSLDQGLQFLIQYYNGEERAKGNILERFSAQQFPDLHSELNLSSLELGDSALYFCASSGGGSQETQYFGPGTRLLVL.

The chain carries TRBV4-3 and TRBJ2-7, with TRBD1 identical over 7 bases. V trimming: 4 bases; J trimming: 0 bases; junction bases outside the gene matches: 6. This CDR3 region has 15 residues. Germline CDR1 reads LGHNA; CDR2 reads YSLEER. The CDR3 nucleotides are TGCGCCAGCAGCCCTTTGACAGGGAGCTCCTACGAGCAGTACTTC. This encodes CASSPLTGSSYEQYF.